This note documents a single TCR beta chain sequence. The data originate from a study of CD8 T cells in Susac syndrome. Random hexamers were used to reverse transcribe about 0.5 to 1 ug of RNA. TCRdb passed the immunoSEQ multiplex PCR reads through MiXCR, listing each CDR3 protein once. The sample lists 150,000 or so distinct CDR3 sequences, about 94% occurring once. Germline CDR1 SNHLY, CDR2 FYNNEI. Trimming took 6 bases from V and 5 from J, leaving 25 bases between them. The CDR3 is 17 amino acids. The V and J genes are TRBV2 and TRBJ1-2; D might be TRBD1 (5 bases). The specimen was CD8+ T cells from PBMCs. The source is a human donor with multiple sclerosis. In DNA form, the CDR3 reads TGTGCCAGCAGCCGAACCGGTGGTGGAGGGACCGAGTATGGCTACACCTTC. Translating it yields CASSRTGGGGTEYGYTF.